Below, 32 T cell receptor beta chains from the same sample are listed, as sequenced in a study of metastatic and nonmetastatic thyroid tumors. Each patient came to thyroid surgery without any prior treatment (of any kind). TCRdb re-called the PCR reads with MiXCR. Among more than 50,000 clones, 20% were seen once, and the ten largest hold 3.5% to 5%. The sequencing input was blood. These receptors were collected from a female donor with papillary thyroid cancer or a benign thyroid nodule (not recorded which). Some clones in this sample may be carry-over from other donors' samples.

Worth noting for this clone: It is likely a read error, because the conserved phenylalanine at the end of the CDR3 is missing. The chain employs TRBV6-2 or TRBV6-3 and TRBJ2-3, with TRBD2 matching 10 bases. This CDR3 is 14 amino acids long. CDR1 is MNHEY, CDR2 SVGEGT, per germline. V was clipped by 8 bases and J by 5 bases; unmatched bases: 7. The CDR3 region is CASHKRLAGDTQYV. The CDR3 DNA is TGTGCCAGCCACAAAAGACTAGCGGGAGATACGCAGTATGTG.

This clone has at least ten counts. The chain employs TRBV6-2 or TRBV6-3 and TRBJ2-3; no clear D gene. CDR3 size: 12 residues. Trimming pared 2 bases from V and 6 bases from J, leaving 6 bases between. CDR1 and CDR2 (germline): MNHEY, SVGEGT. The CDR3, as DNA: TGTGCCAGCAGTTACAGCGTGGATACGCAGTATTTT. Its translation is CASSYSVDTQYF.

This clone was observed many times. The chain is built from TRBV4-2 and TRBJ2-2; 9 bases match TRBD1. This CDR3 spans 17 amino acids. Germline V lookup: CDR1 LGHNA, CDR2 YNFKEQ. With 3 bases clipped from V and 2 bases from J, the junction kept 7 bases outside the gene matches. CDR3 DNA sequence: TGTGCCAGCAGCCACCGCCGGACAGGGGATAACACCGGGGAGCTGTTTTTT. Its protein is CASSHRRTGDNTGELFF.

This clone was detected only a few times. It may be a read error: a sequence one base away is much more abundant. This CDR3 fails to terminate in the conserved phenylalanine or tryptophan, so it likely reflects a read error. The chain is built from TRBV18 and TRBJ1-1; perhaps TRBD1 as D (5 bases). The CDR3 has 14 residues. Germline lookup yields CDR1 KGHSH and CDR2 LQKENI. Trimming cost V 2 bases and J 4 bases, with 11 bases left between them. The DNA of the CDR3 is TGTGCCAGCTCACCAATTACGGGGGTCACTGAAGCTTTCCTT. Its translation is CASSPITGVTEAFL.

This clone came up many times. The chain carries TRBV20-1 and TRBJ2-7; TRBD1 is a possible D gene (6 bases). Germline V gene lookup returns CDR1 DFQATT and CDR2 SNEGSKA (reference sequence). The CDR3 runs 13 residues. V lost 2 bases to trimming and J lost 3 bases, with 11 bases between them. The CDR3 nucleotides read TGCAGTGCTAGAAGGGACACCCGCTACGAGCAGTACTTC. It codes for CSARRDTRYEQYF.

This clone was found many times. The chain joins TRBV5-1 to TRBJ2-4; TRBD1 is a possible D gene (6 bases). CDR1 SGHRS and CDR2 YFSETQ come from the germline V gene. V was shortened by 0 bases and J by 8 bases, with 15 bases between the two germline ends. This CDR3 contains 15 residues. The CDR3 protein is CASSLDPGAEDIQYF. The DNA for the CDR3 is TGCGCCAGCAGCTTGGACCCAGGGGCGGAGGACATTCAGTACTTC.

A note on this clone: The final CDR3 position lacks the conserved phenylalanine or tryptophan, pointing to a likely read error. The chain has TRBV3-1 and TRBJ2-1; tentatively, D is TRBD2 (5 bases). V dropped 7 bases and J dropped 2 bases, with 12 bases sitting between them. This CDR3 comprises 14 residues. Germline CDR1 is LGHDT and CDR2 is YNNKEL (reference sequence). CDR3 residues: CASTTEDAYNEQFS. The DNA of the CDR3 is TGTGCCAGCACCACGGAGGACGCCTACAATGAGCAGTTCTCC.

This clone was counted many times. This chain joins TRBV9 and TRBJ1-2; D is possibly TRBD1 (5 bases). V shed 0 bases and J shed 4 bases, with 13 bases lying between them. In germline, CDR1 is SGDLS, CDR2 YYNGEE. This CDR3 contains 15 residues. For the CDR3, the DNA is TGTGCCAGCAGCGTAGCTACGGGGGAGGCCTATGGCTACACCTTC. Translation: CASSVATGEAYGYTF. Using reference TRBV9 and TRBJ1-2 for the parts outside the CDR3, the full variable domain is DSGVTQTPKHLITATGQRVTLRCSPRSGDLSVYWYQQSLDQGLQFLIQYYNGEERAKGNILERFSAQQFPDLHSELNLSSLELGDSALYFCASSVATGEAYGYTFGSGTRLTVV.

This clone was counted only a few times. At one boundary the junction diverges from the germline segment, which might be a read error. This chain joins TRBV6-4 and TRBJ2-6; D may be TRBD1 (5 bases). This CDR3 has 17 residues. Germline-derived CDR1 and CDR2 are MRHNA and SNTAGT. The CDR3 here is CASSEQARPSGANFLTF. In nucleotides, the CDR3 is TGTGCCAGCAGTGAACAGGCAAGGCCATCTGGGGCCAACTTCCTGACTTTC.

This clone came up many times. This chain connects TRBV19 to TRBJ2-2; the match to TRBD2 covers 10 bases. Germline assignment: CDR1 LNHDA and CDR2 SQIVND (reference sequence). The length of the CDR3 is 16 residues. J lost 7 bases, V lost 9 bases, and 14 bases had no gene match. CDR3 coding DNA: TGTGCCAGAGGAACTAGCGGGATGGTATTTTTCGGGGAGCTGTTTTTT. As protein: CARGTSGMVFFGELFF.

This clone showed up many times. Here the CDR3 DNA reads TGTGCCAGTAGCCGACAGGGTCTAACTGAAGCTTTCTTT. Protein: CASSRQGLTEAFF. The chain links TRBV19 to TRBJ1-1; 7 bases align to TRBD1. The ends lost 6 bases at V and 5 bases at J; junction bases unmatched: 6. CDR1 and CDR2 (germline): LNHDA, SQIVND (reference sequence). The CDR3 is made up of 13 amino acids.

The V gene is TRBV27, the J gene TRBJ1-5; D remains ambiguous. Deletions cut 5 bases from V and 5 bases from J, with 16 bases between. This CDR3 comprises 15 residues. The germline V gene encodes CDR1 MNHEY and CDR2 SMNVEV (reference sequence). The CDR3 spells CASSKLDISHQPQHF. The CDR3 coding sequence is TGTGCCAGCAGTAAACTTGACATATCTCATCAGCCCCAGCATTTT.

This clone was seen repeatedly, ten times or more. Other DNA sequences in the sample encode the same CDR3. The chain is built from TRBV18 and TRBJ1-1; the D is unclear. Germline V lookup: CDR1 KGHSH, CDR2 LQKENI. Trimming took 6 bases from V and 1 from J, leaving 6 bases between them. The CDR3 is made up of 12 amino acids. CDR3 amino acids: CASSFANTEAFF. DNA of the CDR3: TGTGCCAGCTCCTTTGCGAACACTGAAGCTTTCTTT.

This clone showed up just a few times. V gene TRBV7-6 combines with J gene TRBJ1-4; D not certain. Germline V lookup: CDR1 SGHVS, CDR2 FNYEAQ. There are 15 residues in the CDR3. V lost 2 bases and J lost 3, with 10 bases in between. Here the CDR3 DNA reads TGTGCCAGCAGCTTATCGTGGCTTGCTAATGAAAAACTGTTTTTT. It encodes CASSLSWLANEKLFF. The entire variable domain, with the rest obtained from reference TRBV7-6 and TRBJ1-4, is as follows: GAGVSQSPRYKVTKRGQDVALRCDPISGHVSLYWYRQALGQGPEFLTYFNYEAQQDKSGLPNDRFSAERPEGSISTLTIQRTEQRDSAMYRCASSLSWLANEKLFFGSGTQLSVL.

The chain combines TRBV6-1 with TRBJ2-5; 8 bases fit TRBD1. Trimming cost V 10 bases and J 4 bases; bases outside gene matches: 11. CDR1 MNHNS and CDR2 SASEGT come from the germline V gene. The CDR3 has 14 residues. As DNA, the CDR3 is TGTGCCACTAGATGTACAGGGGGTGGAGAGACCCAGTACTTC. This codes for CATRCTGGGETQYF.

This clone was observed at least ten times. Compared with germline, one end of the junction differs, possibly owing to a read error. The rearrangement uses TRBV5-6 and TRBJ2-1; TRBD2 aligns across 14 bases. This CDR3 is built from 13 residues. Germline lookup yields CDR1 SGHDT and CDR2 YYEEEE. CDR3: CASSSGLAGAGSF. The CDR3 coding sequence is TGTGCCAGCAGCTCGGGACTAGCGGGAGCTGGGTCCTTC.

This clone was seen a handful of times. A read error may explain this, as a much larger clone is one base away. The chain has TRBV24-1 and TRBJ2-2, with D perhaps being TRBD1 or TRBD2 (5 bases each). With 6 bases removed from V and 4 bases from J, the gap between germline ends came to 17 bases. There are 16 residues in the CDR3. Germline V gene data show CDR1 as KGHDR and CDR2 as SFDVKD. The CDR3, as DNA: TGTGCCACCAGTTATCGCCCGGGACGCAGCACCGGGGAGCTGTTTTTT. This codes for CATSYRPGRSTGELFF.

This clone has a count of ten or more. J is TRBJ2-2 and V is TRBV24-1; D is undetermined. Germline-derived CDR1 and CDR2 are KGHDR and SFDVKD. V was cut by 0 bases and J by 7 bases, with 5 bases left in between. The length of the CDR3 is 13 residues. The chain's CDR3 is CATSDLLVGELFF. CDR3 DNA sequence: TGTGCCACCAGTGATTTGCTTGTCGGGGAGCTGTTTTTT.

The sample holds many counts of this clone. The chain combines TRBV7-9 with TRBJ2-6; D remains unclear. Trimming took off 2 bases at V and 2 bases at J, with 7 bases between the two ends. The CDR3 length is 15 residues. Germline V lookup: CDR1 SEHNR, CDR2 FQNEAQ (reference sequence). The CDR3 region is CASSLKEAGANVLTF. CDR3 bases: TGTGCCAGCAGCTTAAAAGAAGCTGGGGCCAACGTCCTGACTTTC.

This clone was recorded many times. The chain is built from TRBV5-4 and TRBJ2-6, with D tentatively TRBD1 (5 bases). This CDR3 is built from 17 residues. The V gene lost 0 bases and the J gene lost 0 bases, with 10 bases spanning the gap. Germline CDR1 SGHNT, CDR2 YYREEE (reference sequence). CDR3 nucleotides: TGTGCCAGCAGCTTGGGTCAGGGATACTCTGGGGCCAACGTCCTGACTTTC. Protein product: CASSLGQGYSGANVLTF.

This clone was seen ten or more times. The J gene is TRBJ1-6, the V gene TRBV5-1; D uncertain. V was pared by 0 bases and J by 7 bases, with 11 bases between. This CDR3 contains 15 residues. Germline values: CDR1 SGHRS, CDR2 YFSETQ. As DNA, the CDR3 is TGCGCCAGCAGCTTGGTGGTGGGGTGGAATTCACCCCTCCACTTT. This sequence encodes CASSLVVGWNSPLHF.

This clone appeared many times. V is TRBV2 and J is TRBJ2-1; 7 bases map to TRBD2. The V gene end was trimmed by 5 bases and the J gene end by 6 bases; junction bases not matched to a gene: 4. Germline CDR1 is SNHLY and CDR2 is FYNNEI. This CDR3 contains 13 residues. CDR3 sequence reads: CASSRGVGNEQFF. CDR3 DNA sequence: TGTGCCAGCAGTCGGGGGGTGGGCAATGAGCAGTTCTTC.

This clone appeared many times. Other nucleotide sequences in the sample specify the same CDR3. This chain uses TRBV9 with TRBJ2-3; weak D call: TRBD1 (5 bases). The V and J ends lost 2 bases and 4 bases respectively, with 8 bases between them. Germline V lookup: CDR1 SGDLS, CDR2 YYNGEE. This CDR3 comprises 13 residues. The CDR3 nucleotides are TGTGCCAGCAGCGTTGACAGCCCAGATACGCAGTATTTT. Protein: CASSVDSPDTQYF.

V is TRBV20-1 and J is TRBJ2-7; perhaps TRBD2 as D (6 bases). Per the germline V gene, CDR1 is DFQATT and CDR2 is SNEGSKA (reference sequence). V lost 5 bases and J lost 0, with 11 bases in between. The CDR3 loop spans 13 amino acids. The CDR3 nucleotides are TGCAGTGCTCGGGACTGGAGCTCCTACGAGCAGTACTTC. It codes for CSARDWSSYEQYF.

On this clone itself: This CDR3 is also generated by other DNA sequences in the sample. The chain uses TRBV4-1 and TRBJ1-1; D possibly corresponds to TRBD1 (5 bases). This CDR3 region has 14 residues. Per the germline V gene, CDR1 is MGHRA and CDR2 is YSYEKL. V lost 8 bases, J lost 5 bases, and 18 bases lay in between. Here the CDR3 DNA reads TGCGCCAGCGCTCGGGCAGGGACCCTGACTGAAGCTTTCTTT. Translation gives CASARAGTLTEAFF.

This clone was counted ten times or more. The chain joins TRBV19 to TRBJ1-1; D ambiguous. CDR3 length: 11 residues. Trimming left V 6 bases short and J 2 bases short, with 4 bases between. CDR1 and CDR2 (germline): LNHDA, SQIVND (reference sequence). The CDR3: CASSGNTEAFF. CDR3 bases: TGTGCCAGTAGCGGAAACACTGAAGCTTTCTTT. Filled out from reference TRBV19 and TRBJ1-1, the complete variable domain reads DGGITQSPKYLFRKEGQNVTLSCEQNLNHDAMYWYRQDPGQGLRLIYYSQIVNDFQKGDIAEGYSVSREKKESFPLTVTSAQKNPTAFYLCASSGNTEAFFGQGTRLTVV.

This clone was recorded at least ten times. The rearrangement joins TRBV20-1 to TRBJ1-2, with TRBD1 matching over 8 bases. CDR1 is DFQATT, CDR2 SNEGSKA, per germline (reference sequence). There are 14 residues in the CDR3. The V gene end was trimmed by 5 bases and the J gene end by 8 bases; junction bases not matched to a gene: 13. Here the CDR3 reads CSAVPPDRERGYTF. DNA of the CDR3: TGCAGTGCTGTGCCTCCGGACAGGGAGAGGGGCTACACCTTC.

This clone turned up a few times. CDR3 loop: CASSEDWTSYEQYF. The CDR3, as DNA: TGTGCCAGCAGTGAAGACTGGACTAGCTACGAGCAGTACTTC. This chain links TRBV6-1 with TRBJ2-7; 7 bases are shared with TRBD2. This CDR3 has 14 residues. The V gene end was trimmed by 1 base and the J gene end by 3 bases; junction bases not matched to a gene: 3. CDR1 is MNHNS and CDR2 is SASEGT in the germline V gene.

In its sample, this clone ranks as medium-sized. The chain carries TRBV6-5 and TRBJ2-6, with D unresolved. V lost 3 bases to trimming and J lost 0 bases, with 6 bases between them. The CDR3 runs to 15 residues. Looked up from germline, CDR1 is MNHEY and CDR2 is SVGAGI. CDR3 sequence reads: CASSYVGSGANVLTF. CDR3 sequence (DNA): TGTGCCAGCAGTTATGTAGGCTCTGGGGCCAACGTCCTGACTTTC.

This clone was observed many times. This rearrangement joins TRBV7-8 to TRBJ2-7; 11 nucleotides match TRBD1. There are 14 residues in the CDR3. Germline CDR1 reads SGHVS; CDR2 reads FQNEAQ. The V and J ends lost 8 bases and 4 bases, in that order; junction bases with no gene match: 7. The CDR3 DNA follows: TGTGCCAGCGCCTTCGGACAGGGGGCTTACGAGCAGTACTTC. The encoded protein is CASAFGQGAYEQYF.

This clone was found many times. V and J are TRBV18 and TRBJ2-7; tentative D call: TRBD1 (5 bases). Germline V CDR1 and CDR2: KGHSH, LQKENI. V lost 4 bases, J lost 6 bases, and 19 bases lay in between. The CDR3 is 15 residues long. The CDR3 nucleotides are TGTGCCAGCTCACTCCCGACAGTGAGTCTATCCGAGCAGTACTTC. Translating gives CASSLPTVSLSEQYF.

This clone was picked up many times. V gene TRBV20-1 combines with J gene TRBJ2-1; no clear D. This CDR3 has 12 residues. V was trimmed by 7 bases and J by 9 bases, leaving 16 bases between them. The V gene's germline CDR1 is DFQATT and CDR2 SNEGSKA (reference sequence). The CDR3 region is CSGTQRMSEQFF. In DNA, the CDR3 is TGCAGTGGAACCCAAAGGATGAGTGAGCAGTTCTTC.